This entry features one TCR beta chain sequence. What it recognizes is unknown. This sample was taken from a study of OX40 agonist ivuxolimab in advanced cancers. General observations from the study: Antigen specificity remained undetermined for the expanded peripheral T cells.

Sequenced by immunoSEQ multiplex PCR; TCRdb stores in-frame clones only, minus some. The table lists roughly 90,000 clones, about 90% of them singletons. V shed 2 bases and J shed 7 bases, with 14 bases lying between them. CDR1 is MNHNY and CDR2 is SVGAGI in the germline V gene (reference sequence). The CDR3 runs to 15 residues. Source: CD4+ or CD8+ T cells sorted from blood, taken in a trial of the OX40 agonist ivuxolimab. This clonotype was sampled from an adult with an advanced solid tumor such as melanoma, head and neck, liver or kidney cancer. The V and J genes are TRBV6-6 and TRBJ1-4; perhaps TRBD1 as D (5 bases). CDR3 coding DNA: TGTGCCAGCAGTTACATCGGGAGGGGAACTGAAAAACTGTTTTTT. As protein: CASSYIGRGTEKLFF.